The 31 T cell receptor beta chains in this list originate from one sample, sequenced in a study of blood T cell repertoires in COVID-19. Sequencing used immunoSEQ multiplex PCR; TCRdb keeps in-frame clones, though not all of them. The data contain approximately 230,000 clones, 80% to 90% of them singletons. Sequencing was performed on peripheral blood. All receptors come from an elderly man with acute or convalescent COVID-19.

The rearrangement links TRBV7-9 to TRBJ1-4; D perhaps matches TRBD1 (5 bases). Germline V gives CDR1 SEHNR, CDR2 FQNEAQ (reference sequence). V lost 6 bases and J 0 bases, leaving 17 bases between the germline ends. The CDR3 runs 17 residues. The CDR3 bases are TGTGCCAGCAGTTATGGGGGGTCACCTGCAACTAATGAAAAACTGTTTTTT. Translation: CASSYGGSPATNEKLFF.

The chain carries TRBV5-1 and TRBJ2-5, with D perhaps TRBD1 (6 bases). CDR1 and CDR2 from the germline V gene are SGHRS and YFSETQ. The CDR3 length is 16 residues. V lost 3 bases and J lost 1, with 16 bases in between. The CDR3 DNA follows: TGCGCCAGCAGCTCCACAGGGCCAGGGGCCCAAGAGACCCAGTACTTC. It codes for CASSSTGPGAQETQYF.

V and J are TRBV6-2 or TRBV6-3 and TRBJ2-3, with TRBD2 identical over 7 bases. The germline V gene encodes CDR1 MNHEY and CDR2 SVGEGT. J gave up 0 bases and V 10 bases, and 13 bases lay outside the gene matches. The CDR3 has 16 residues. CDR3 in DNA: TGTGCCACCCGCCCCTGGAGCGGGGCTAGCACAGATACGCAGTATTTT. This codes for CATRPWSGASTDTQYF.

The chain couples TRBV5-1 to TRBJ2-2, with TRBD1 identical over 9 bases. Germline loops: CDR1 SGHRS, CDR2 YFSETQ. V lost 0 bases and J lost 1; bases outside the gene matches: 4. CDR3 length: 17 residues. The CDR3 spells CASSLVQGAGNTGELFF. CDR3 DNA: TGCGCCAGCAGCTTGGTACAGGGGGCCGGGAACACCGGGGAGCTGTTTTTT.

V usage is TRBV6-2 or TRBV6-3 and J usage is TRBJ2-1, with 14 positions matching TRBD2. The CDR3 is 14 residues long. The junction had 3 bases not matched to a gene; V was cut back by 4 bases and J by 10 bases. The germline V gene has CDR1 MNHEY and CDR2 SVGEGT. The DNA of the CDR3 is TGTGCCAGCAGTTCGACTAGCGGGAGGGGAGAGCAGTTCTTC. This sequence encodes CASSSTSGRGEQFF.

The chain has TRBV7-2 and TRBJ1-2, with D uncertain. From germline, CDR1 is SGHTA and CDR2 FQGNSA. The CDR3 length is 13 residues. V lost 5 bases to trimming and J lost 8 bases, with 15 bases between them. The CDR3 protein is CASSPPPSGGYTF. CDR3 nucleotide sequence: TGTGCCAGCAGCCCCCCACCCTCAGGCGGCTACACCTTC.

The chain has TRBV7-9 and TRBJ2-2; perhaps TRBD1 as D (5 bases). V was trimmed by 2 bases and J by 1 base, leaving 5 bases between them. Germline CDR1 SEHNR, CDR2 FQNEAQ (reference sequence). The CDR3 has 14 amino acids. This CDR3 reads CASSLTGNTGELFF. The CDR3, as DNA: TGTGCCAGCAGCTTAACAGGGAACACCGGGGAGCTGTTTTTT.

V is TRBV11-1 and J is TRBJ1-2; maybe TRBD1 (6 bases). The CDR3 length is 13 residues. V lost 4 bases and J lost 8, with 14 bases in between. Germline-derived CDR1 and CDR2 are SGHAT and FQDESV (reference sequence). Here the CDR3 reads CASSSQQGRGYTF. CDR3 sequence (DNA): TGTGCCAGCAGCTCCCAACAGGGACGGGGCTACACCTTC.

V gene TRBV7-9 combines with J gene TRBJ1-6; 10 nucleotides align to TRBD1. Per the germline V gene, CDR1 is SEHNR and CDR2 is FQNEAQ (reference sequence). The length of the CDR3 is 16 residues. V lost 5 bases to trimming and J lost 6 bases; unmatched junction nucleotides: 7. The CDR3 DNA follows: TGTGCCAGCAGCGCAGACAGGGGGCGCGCTAATTCACCCCTCCACTTT. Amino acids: CASSADRGRANSPLHF.

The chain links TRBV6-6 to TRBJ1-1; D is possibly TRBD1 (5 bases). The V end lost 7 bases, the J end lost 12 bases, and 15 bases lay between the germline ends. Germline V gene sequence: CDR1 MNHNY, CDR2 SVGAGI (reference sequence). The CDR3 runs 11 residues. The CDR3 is CASILGVIPFF. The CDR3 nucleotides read TGTGCCAGCATCCTAGGGGTCATCCCTTTCTTT.

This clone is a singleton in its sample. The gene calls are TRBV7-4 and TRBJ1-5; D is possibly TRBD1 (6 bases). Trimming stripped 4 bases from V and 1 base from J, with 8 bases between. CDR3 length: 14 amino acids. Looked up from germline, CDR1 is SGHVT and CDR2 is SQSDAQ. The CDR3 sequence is CASSSGESNQPQHF. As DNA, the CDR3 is TGTGCCAGCAGCTCAGGGGAGAGCAATCAGCCCCAGCATTTT.

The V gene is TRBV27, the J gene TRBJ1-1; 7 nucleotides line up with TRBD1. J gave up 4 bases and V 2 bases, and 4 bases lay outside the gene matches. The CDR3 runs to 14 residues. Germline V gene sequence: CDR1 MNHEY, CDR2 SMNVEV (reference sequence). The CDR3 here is CASSLDRVGTEAFF. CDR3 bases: TGTGCCAGCAGTTTAGACAGGGTGGGCACTGAAGCTTTCTTT.

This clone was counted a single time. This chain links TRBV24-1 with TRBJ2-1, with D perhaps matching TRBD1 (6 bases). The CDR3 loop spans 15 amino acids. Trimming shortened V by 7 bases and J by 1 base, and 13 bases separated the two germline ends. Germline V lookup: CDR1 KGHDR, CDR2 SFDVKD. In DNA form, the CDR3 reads TGTGCCACCAGCTCCGGACAGTGGTCCTACAATGAGCAGTTCTTC. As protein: CATSSGQWSYNEQFF.

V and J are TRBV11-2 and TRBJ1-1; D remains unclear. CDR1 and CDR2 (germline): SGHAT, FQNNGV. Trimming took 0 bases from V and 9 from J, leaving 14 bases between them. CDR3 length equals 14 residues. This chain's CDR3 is CASSLDQEGLKAFF. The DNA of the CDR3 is TGTGCCAGCAGCTTAGATCAGGAAGGCCTGAAAGCTTTCTTT.

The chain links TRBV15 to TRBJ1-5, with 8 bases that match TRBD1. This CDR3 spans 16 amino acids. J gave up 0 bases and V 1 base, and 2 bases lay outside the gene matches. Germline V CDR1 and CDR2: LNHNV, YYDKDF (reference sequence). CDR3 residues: CATSRAGQVSNQPQHF. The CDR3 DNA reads TGTGCCACCAGCAGAGCGGGACAGGTTAGCAATCAGCCCCAGCATTTT.

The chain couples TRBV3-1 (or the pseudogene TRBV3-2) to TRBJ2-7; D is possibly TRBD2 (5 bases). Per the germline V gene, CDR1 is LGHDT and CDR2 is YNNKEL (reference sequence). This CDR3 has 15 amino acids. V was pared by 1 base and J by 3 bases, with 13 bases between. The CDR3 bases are TGTGCCAGCAGCCAAGTTAGCCGGGGAAACTACGAGCAGTACTTC. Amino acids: CASSQVSRGNYEQYF.

This chain's CDR3 is CASSQGYAYNSPLHF. CDR3 DNA: TGCGCCAGCAGCCAAGGCTACGCCTATAATTCACCCCTCCACTTT. The chain employs TRBV4-3 and TRBJ1-6; D unresolved. The germline V gene encodes CDR1 LGHNA and CDR2 YSLEER. Trimming pared 1 base from V and 2 bases from J, leaving 6 bases between. The CDR3 has 15 amino acids.

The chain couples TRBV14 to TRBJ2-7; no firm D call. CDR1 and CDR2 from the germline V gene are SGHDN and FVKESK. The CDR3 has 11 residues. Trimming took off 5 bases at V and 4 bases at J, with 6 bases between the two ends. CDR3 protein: CASSAVYEQYF. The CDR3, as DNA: TGTGCCAGCAGCGCGGTTTACGAGCAGTACTTC.

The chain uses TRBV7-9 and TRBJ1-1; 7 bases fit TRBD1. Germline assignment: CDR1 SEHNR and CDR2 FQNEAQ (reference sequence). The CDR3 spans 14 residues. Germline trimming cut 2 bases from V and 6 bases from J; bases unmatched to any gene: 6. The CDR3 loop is CASSLLRGLAEAFF. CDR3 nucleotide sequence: TGTGCCAGCAGCTTACTGAGGGGGCTCGCTGAAGCTTTCTTT.

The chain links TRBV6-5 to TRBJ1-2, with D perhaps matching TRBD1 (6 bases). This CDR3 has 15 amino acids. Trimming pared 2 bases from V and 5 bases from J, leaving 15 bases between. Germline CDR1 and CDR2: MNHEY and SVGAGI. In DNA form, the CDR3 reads TGTGCCAGCAGTTACGGCCGACAGGAACCTTATGGCTACACCTTC. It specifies CASSYGRQEPYGYTF.

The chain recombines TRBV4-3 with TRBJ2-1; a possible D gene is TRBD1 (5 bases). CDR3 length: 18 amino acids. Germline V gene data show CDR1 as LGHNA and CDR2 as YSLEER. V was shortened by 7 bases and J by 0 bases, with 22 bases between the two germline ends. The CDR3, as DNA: TGCGCCAGCAACCCCCCACGACAGTACATTAGCTCCTACAATGAGCAGTTCTTC. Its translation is CASNPPRQYISSYNEQFF.

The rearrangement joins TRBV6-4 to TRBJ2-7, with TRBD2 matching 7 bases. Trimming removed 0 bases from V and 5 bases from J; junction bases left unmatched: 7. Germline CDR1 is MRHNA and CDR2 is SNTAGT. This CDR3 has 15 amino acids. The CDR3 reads CASSDSKAGVNEQYF. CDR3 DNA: TGTGCCAGCAGTGACTCGAAGGCGGGAGTGAACGAGCAGTACTTC.

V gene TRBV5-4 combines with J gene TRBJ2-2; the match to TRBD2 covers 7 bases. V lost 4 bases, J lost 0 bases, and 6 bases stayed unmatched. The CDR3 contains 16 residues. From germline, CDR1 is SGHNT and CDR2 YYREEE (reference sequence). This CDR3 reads CASSPRGVANTGELFF. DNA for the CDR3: TGTGCCAGCAGCCCTCGGGGGGTCGCGAACACCGGGGAGCTGTTTTTT.

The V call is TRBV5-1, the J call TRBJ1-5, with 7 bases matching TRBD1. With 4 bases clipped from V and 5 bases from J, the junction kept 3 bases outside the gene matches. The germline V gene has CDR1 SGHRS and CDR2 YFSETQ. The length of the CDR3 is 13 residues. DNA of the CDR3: TGCGCCAGCAGCCCCGACAGGGATCAGCCCCAGCATTTT. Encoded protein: CASSPDRDQPQHF.

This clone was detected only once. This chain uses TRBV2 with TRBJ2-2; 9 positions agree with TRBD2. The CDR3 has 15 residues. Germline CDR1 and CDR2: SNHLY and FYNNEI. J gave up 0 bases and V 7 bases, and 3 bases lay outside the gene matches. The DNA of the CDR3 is TGTGCCAGCACCCTAGCGGGGCCGAACACCGGGGAGCTGTTTTTT. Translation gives CASTLAGPNTGELFF.

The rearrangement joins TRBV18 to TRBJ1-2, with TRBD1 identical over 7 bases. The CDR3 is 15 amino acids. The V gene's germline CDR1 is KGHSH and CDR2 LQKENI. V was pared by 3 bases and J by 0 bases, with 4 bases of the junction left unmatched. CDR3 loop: CASSPSGGTNYGYTF. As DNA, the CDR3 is TGTGCCAGCTCACCCTCAGGGGGGACTAACTATGGCTACACCTTC.

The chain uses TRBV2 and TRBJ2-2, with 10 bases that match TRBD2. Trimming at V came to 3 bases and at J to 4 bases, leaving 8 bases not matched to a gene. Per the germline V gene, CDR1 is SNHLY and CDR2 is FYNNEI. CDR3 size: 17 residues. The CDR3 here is CASSDRGTSVGTGELFF. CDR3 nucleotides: TGTGCCAGCAGTGATAGGGGGACTAGCGTTGGCACCGGGGAGCTGTTTTTT.

The CDR3, as DNA: TGCGCCAGCAGCTCTCAGGGGTACAACACTGAAGCTTTCTTT. This codes for CASSSQGYNTEAFF. V and J are TRBV5-1 and TRBJ1-1; weak D call: TRBD1 (6 bases). The CDR3 is made up of 14 amino acids. Germline V gene lookup returns CDR1 SGHRS and CDR2 YFSETQ. Trimming shortened V by 3 bases and J by 2 bases, and 11 bases separated the two germline ends.

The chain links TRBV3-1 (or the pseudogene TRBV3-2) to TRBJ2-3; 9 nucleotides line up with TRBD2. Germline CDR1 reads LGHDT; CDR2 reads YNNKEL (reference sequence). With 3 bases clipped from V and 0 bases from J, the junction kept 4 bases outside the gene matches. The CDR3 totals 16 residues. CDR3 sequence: CASSHTAGGSTDTQYF. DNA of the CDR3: TGTGCCAGCAGCCATACAGCGGGGGGTAGCACAGATACGCAGTATTTT.

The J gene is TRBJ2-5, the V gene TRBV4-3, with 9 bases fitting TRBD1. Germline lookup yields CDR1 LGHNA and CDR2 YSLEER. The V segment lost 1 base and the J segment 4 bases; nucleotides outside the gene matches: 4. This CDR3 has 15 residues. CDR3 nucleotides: TGCGCCAGCAGCCAAGTCAGGGGACAGGGAGAGACCCAGTACTTC. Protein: CASSQVRGQGETQYF.

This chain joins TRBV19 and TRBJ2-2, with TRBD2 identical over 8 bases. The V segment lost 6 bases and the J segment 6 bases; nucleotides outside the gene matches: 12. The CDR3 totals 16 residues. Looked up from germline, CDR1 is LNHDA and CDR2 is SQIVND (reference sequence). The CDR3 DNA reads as TGTGCCAGTAGCCGGGGGGGATGGGAGTCGCCCGGGGAGCTGTTTTTT. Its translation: CASSRGGWESPGELFF.